This T cell receptor beta chain stems from a study of blood T cell repertoires in COVID-19. The CDR3 covers 15 residues. Germline values: CDR1 LGHNA, CDR2 YSLEER. V trimming: 0 bases; J trimming: 4 bases; junction bases outside the gene matches: 4. The protocol was immunoSEQ multiplex PCR, while the TCRdb copy is restricted to in-frame clones and leaves out a portion. In the table there are hundreds of thousands of clones, around nine tenths of which are singletons. This TCR was recovered from a man between 65 and 80 years old with acute or convalescent COVID-19. The chain couples TRBV4-3 to TRBJ1-2; 8 positions match TRBD1. Sequences were obtained from peripheral blood. The CDR3 here is CASSQDGQGAYGYTF. The CDR3 bases are TGCGCCAGCAGCCAAGATGGGCAGGGGGCCTATGGCTACACCTTC.